Included here is one TCR beta chain sequence, with context. The CDR3 spans 15 residues. The germline V gene has CDR1 SGHRS and CDR2 YFSETQ. V shed 1 base and J shed 1 base, with 11 bases lying between them. In the naive CD8 group, cells lacked CD45RO and were positively selected for CCR7, so terminally differentiated effector memory CD45RA+ cells were left out. The data belong to a study of shared clonotypes between healthy human individuals. For the study at large: CD4 naive and memory got three plates each, CD8 naive two, CD8 memory one.

Profiling relied on immunoSEQ multiplex PCR, and the TCRdb table lists in-frame clones only, not all of them. Of just over 2,000,000 clones in the sample, approximately 95% were seen once. The receptor was isolated from a man in his late teens or twenties in good health. Material: naive CD8+ T cells sorted from blood. The genes are TRBV5-1 and TRBJ1-1; unclear D gene. The CDR3 region has the DNA TGCGCCAGCAGCTTGATCCGGGCTTCGAACACTGAAGCTTTCTTT. This gives the protein CASSLIRASNTEAFF.